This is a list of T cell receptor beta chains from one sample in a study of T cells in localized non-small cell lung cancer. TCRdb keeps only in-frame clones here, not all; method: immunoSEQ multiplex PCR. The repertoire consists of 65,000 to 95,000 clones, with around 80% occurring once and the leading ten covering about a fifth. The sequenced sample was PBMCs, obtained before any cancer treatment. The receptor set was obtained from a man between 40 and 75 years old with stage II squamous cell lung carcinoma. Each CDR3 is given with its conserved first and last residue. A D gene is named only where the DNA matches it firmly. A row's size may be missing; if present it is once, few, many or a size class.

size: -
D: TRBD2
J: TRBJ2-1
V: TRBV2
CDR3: CASSESAGGLYNEQFF
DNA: TGTGCCAGCAGTGAATCGGCGGGGGGGCTGTACAATGAGCAGTTCTTC

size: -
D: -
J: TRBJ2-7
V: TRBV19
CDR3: CASSPLGGTSEQYF
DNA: TGTGCCAGTAGTCCTCTCGGGGGTACCAGCGAGCAGTACTTC

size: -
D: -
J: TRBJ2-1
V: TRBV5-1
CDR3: CASSFQSGAVEQFF
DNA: TGCGCCAGCAGCTTTCAATCGGGGGCGGTTGAGCAGTTCTTC

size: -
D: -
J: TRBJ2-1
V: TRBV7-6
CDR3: CASSRPATGSYRNEQFF
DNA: TGTGCCAGCAGCCGACCCGCAACAGGGAGTTACCGCAATGAGCAGTTCTTC

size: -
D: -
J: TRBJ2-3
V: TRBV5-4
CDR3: CASSSGTDTQYF
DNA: TGTGCCAGCAGCTCAGGCACAGATACGCAGTATTTT

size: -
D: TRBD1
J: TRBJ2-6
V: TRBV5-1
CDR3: CASKGQGSGANVLTF
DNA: TGCGCCAGCAAGGGACAGGGCAGCGGGGCCAACGTCCTGACTTTC

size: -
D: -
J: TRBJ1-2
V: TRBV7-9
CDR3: CASSLAGGPRSYGYTF
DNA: TGTGCCAGCAGCTTAGCGGGGGGACCTCGGAGCTATGGCTACACCTTC

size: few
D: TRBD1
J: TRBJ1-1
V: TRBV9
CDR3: CASSFTGTGNTEAFF
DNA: TGTGCCAGCAGTTTTACCGGGACAGGGAACACTGAAGCTTTCTTT

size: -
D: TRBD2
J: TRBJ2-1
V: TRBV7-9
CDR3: CASSLASGGWNEQFF
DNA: TGTGCCAGCAGCTTAGCTAGCGGGGGTTGGAATGAGCAGTTCTTC

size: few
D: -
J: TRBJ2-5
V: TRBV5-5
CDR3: CASSLEQFQETQYF
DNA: TGTGCCAGCAGCTTGGAGCAGTTCCAAGAGACCCAGTACTTC

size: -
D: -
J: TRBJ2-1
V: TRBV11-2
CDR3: CASSLERRGSYNEQFF
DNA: TGTGCCAGCAGCTTAGAACGCAGGGGATCCTACAATGAGCAGTTCTTC

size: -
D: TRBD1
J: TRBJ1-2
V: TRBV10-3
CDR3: CAISGPPGTGDYGYTF
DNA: TGTGCCATCAGTGGGCCCCCCGGGACAGGGGACTATGGCTACACCTTC

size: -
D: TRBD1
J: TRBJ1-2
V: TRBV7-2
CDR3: CASSLDGTGAYGYTF
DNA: TGTGCCAGCAGCTTAGACGGGACAGGGGCCTATGGCTACACCTTC

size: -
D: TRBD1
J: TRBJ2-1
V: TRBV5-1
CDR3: CASSFGQENEQFF
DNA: TGCGCCAGCAGCTTCGGACAGGAGAATGAGCAGTTCTTC

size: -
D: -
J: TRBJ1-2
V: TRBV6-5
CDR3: CASSPGGRYGYTF
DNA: TGTGCCAGCAGTCCCGGGGGGAGGTATGGCTACACCTTC

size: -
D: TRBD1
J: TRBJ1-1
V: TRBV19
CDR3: CASSGRDSTRGSF
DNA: TGTGCCAGTAGTGGCCGGGACAGCACCCGAGGGAGTTTT

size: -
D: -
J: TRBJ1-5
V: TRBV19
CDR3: CASSISAGYQPQHF
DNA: TGTGCCAGTAGTATCTCGGCGGGGTATCAGCCCCAGCATTTT

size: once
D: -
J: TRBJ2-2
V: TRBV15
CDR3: CATSRDRGTGELFF
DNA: TGTGCCACCAGCAGAGATAGGGGCACCGGGGAGCTGTTTTTT

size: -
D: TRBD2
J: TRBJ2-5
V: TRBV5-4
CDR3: CASSLAQRERETQYF
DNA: TGTGCCAGCAGCTTGGCCCAGCGGGAGAGGGAGACCCAGTACTTC

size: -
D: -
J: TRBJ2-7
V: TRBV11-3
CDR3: CASSLEEGEAYEQYF
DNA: TGTGCCAGCAGCCTAGAGGAGGGAGAGGCCTACGAGCAGTACTTC

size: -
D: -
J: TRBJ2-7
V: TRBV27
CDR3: CASSPFLTGTSSSYEQYF
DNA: TGTGCCAGCAGTCCTTTCCTTACCGGGACTTCAAGCTCCTACGAGCAGTACTTC

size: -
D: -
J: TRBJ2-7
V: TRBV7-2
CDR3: CASSLTNWGEQYF
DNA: TGTGCCAGCAGCTTGACTAATTGGGGCGAGCAGTACTTC

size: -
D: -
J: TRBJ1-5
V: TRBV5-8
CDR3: CASSPMARSSNQPQHF
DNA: TGTGCCAGCAGCCCCATGGCGAGGAGTTCCAATCAGCCCCAGCATTTT

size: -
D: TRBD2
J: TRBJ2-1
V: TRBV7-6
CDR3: CASSPWEGEQFF
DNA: TGTGCCAGCAGCCCGTGGGAGGGCGAGCAGTTCTTC

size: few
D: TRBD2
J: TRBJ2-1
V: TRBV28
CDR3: CASSWGGGSYNEQFF
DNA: TGTGCCAGCAGTTGGGGGGGTGGCTCCTACAATGAGCAGTTCTTC